This T cell receptor (beta chain) was profiled in a study of identical twins. Study-level points and caveats: In beta out-of-frame sequences, the excess sharing between twins was weaker. Analyses of zero insertions could, in part, be confounded by invariant MAIT and iNKT cells.

CDR1 is DFQATT and CDR2 is SNEGSKA in the germline V gene (reference sequence). CDR3 size: 11 residues. About this clonotype itself: What it binds is unknown. One base away lies a much larger clone, so this may be a sequencing read error.

The authors used template switching to add a universal primer site and gave cDNA unique molecular identifiers. TCRdb called the 5' RACE reads again in MiXCR, with one record for every CDR3 protein. The table includes about 450,000 distinct CDR3 sequences, around 20% detected once. Sequences were obtained from naive T cells sorted from blood. The rearrangement uses TRBV20-1 and TRBJ1-4; no firm D call. This sequence originates from a man aged 50 to 60 in good health. The CDR3: CSAHQHEELFF. The DNA for the CDR3 is TGCAGTGCTCATCAACATGAAGAACTGTTTTTT.